These T cell receptor beta chains were read from a single sample in a study of T-cell memory formation after mild COVID-19. MiXCR was run by TCRdb on the 5' RACE reads, yielding one entry per CDR3 protein. This table has about 560,000 distinct CDR3 sequences, about 22% appearing once. The sequenced sample consisted of PBMCs or a T cell subset sorted from them (not recorded which). The receptor source for this set is an adult woman who had mild COVID-19 (a few samples of this study predate the infection). Cell type and time point are not known. Both conserved end residues are part of each CDR3. The D gene is left open where the match is weak. Clone size is stated in some rows and not others, as once, few, many or a class when expanded.

NA,TRBJ1-1,TRBV6-6,NA,TGTGCCAGCAGTTACTCCAAGACAGACAACACTGAAGCTTTCTTT,CASSYSKTDNTEAFF
few,TRBJ2-1,TRBV2,NA,TGTGCCAGCAGGATCACTAATGAGCAGTTCTTC,CASRITNEQFF
few,TRBJ2-1,TRBV3-1,NA,TGTGCCAGCAGCCAAGGAGGCAGGTACAATGAGCAGTTCTTC,CASSQGGRYNEQFF
NA,TRBJ2-7,TRBV5-6,TRBD2,TGTGCCAGCAGCTTGGGAGTCGTGACTAGCGGATTCTCCTACGAGCAGTACTTC,CASSLGVVTSGFSYEQYF
few,TRBJ1-5,TRBV9,TRBD1,TGTGCCAGCAGCCCCGGGACAGACCAGCCCCAGCATTTT,CASSPGTDQPQHF
NA,TRBJ2-7,TRBV4-3,TRBD1,TGCGCCAGCAGCCAAGCGAGGACAGGGGGCGACGAGCAGTACTTC,CASSQARTGGDEQYF
few,TRBJ2-1,TRBV29-1,TRBD2,TGCAGCTCTACCCCCGGGACTAGCGGGAGGGTCGGGGTGAATGAGCAGTTCTTC,CSSTPGTSGRVGVNEQFF
NA,TRBJ2-3,TRBV3-1,NA,TGTGCCAGCAGCCACCAAGTACCCACAGATACGCAGTATTTT,CASSHQVPTDTQYF
NA,TRBJ1-2,TRBV27,TRBD1,TGTGCCAGCAGTTTAAGTAGGTTAGGGGGCGTTGGATATGGCTACACCTTC,CASSLSRLGGVGYGYTF
few,TRBJ1-3,TRBV5-6,NA,TGTGCCAGCAGACTGGGAAACTTTGGAAACACCATATATTTT,CASRLGNFGNTIYF
many,TRBJ2-5,TRBV15,NA,TGTGCCACCAGGGGGGAAAAGACCCAGTACTTC,CATRGEKTQYF
few,TRBJ2-3,TRBV12-3/TRBV12-4,NA,TGTGCCAGCAGTCTACCGGGACGGGCGAGAGATACGCAGTATTTT,CASSLPGRARDTQYF
NA,TRBJ1-6,TRBV10-3,NA,TGTGCCATCAGTGAGTCGGCGTATAATTCACCCCTCCACTTT,CAISESAYNSPLHF
NA,TRBJ2-5,TRBV27,NA,TGTGCCAGCAGTCCCGACTGGGAGACCCAGTACTTC,CASSPDWETQYF